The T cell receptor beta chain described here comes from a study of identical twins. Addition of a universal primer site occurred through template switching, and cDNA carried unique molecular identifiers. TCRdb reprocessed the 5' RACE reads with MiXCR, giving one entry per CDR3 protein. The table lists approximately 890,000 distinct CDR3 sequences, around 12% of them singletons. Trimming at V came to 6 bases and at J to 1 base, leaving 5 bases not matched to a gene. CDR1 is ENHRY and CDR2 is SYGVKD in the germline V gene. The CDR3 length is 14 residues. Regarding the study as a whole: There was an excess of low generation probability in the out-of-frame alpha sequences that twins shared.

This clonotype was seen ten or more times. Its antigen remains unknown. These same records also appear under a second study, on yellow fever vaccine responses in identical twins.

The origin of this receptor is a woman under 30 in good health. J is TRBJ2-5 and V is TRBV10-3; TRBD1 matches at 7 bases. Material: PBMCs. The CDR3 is CAIRPTGAQETQYF. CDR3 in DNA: TGTGCCATCAGACCAACAGGGGCCCAAGAGACCCAGTACTTC.